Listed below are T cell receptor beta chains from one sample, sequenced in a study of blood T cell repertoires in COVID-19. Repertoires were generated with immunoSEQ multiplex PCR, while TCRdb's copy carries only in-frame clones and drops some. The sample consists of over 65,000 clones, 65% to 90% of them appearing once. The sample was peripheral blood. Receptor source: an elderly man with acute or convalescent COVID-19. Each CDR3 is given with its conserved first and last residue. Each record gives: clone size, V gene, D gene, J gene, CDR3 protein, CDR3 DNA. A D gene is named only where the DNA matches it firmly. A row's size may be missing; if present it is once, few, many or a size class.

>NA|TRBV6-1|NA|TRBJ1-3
CASSEVAASSGNTIYF
TGTGCCAGCAGTGAAGTTGCAGCGAGCTCTGGAAACACCATATATTTT
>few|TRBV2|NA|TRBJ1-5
CASSEAGLFNQPQHF
TGTGCCAGCAGTGAAGCGGGACTGTTCAATCAGCCCCAGCATTTT
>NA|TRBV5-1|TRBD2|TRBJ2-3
CASRASGPTDTQYF
TGCGCCAGCCGGGCTAGCGGTCCAACAGATACGCAGTATTTT
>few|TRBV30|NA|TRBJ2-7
CAWSRGREQYF
TGTGCCTGGAGTAGGGGTCGTGAGCAGTACTTC
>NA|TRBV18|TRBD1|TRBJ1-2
CASSQQGALYGYTF
TGTGCCAGCTCACAACAGGGGGCCCTCTATGGCTACACCTTC
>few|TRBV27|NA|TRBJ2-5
CASSSPLAQTQYF
TGTGCCAGCAGTTCCCCGCTGGCCCAGACCCAGTACTTC
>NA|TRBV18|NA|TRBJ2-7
CASSPDGQRYEQYF
TGTGCCAGCTCACCGGATGGACAGCGCTACGAGCAGTACTTC
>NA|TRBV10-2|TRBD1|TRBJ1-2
CASGRQGFNYGYTF
TGCGCCAGCGGTCGACAGGGGTTCAACTATGGCTACACCTTC
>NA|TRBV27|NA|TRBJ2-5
CASNLLRGQETQYF
TGTGCCAGCAACCTACTACGAGGTCAAGAGACCCAGTACTTC
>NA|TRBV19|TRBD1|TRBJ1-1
CASRRQGPMNTEAFF
TGTGCCAGTAGACGACAGGGCCCGATGAACACTGAAGCTTTCTTT
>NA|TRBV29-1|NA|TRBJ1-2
CSARGGPYGYTF
TGCAGCGCCCGGGGGGGACCCTATGGCTACACCTTC
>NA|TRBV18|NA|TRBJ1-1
CASSLNMNTEAFF
TGTGCCAGCTCACTGAACATGAACACTGAAGCTTTCTTT
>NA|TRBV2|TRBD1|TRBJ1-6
CASTLTGDDNSPLHF
TGTGCCAGCACTTTGACAGGGGATGATAATTCACCCCTCCACTTT
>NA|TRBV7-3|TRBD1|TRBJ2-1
CASSPDRGGYNEQFF
TGTGCCAGCAGCCCGGACAGGGGGGGGTACAATGAGCAGTTCTTC
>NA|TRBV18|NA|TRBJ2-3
CASRGSTDTQYF
TGTGCCAGCCGGGGGTCCACAGATACGCAGTATTTT
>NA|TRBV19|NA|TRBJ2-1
CASSKPGLNEQFF
TGTGCCAGTAGTAAACCGGGACTCAATGAGCAGTTCTTC
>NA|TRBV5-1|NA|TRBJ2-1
CASSLVPAYNEQFF
TGCGCCAGCAGCTTGGTCCCTGCGTACAATGAGCAGTTCTTC
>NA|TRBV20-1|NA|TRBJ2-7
CSARQSYEQYF
TGCAGTGCCAGGCAATCCTACGAGCAGTACTTC
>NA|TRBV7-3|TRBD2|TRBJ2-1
CASSLSPTSGSPNEQFF
TGTGCCAGCAGCTTATCTCCGACTAGCGGGAGCCCAAATGAGCAGTTCTTC
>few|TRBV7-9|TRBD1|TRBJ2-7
CASSSLRSTGLGYEQYF
TGTGCCAGCAGCTCTCTAAGGTCGACAGGGCTTGGTTACGAGCAGTACTTC
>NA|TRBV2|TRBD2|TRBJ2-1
CASKSGGNEQFF
TGTGCCAGCAAATCGGGGGGCAATGAGCAGTTCTTC
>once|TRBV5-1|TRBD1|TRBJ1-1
CATKSQGAKAEAFF
TGCGCCACCAAATCCCAGGGGGCGAAGGCTGAAGCTTTCTTT
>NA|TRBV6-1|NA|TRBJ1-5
CASSEPVTSNQPQHF
TGTGCCAGCAGTGAACCAGTAACTAGCAATCAGCCCCAGCATTTT
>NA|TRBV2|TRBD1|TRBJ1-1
CASSLPGRRTSDRDSYPMNTEAFF
TGTGCCAGCTCGCTGCCGGGCCGACGGACTTCTGATCGGGACAGTTACCCAATGAACACTGAAGCTTTCTTT
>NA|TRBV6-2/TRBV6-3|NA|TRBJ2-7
CASSYALRDLEQYF
TGTGCCAGCAGTTACGCCCTCCGGGACTTGGAGCAGTACTTC
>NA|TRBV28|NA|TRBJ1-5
CASSPRGRVGQPQHF
TGTGCCAGCAGTCCCCGAGGGAGGGTAGGTCAGCCCCAGCATTTT
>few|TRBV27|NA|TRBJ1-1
CASGNEGSNEAFF
TGTGCCAGCGGGAATGAAGGGAGTAATGAAGCTTTCTTT
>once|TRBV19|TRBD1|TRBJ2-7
CASSGRGNYEQYF
TGTGCCAGTAGTGGCAGGGGGAACTACGAGCAGTACTTC
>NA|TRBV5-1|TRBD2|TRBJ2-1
CASSLIGRRNEQFF
TGCGCCAGCAGCTTAATCGGGAGGAGGAATGAGCAGTTCTTC
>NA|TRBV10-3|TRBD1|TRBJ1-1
CAISDADRVGTEAFF
TGTGCCATCAGTGATGCGGACAGGGTGGGCACTGAAGCTTTCTTT
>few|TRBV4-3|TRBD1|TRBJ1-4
CASSQDGTGREKLFF
TGCGCCAGCAGCCAAGATGGGACAGGTCGGGAAAAACTGTTTTTT
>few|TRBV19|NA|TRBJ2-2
CASSTQNTGELFF
TGTGCCAGTAGTACCCAGAACACCGGGGAGCTGTTTTTT
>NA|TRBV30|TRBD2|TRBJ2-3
CAWSVGIAGSTDTQYF
TGTGCCTGGAGTGTCGGAATAGCGGGGAGCACAGATACGCAGTATTTT
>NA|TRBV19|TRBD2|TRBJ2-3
CASKGTSGFLSDTQYF
TGTGCCAGTAAAGGGACTAGCGGGTTTCTATCAGATACGCAGTATTTT
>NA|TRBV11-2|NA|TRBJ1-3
CASSFLVSSSGNTIYF
TGTGCCAGCAGCTTCTTAGTCTCGAGCTCTGGAAACACCATATATTTT
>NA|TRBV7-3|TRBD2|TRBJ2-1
CASSLAGGRNEQFF
TGTGCCAGCAGCCTAGCGGGAGGTCGGAATGAGCAGTTCTTC
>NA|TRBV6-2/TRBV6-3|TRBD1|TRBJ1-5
CASSYSGTDNQPQHF
TGTGCCAGCAGTTACTCCGGGACAGACAATCAGCCCCAGCATTTT
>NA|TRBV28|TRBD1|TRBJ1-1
CASSSGQGANTEAFF
TGTGCCAGCAGTTCGGGACAGGGGGCGAACACTGAAGCTTTCTTT
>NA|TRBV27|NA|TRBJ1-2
CASSPFPRTGTYGYTF
TGTGCCAGCAGTCCCTTTCCTCGGACGGGAACCTATGGCTACACCTTC
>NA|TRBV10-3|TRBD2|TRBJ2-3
CAISGTSGRQDTQYF
TGTGCCATCAGTGGGACTAGCGGGAGGCAAGATACGCAGTATTTT
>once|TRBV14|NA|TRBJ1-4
CASSQDMFGGGNEKLFF
TGTGCCAGCAGCCAAGATATGTTCGGGGGTGGGAATGAAAAACTGTTTTTT
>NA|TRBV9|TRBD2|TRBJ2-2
CASSFTAGGSTGELFF
TGTGCCAGCAGCTTCACAGCGGGAGGGTCTACCGGGGAGCTGTTTTTT
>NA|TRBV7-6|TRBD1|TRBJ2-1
CASSAGQGAENEQFF
TGTGCCAGCAGCGCGGGACAGGGGGCGGAGAATGAGCAGTTCTTC
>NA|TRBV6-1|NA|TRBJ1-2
CASSDAGNYGYTF
TGTGCCAGCAGTGACGCAGGCAACTATGGCTACACCTTC
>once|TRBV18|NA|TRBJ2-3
CASSPRARGLRDTQYF
TGTGCCAGCTCACCACGAGCGCGGGGTTTAAGAGATACGCAGTATTTT
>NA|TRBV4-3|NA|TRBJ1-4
CASHSGGKLFF
TGCGCCAGCCATTCGGGAGGAAAACTGTTTTTT
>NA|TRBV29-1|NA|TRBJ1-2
CSVEMNSPYYTF
TGCAGCGTTGAAATGAACAGCCCGTACTACACCTTC
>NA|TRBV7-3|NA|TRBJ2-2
CASSLTAGSSTGELFF
TGTGCCAGCAGCTTAACGGCGGGTTCGAGCACCGGGGAGCTGTTTTTT
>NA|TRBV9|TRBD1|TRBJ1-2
CASSRDSGTVYGYTF
TGTGCCAGCAGTCGAGATTCCGGGACAGTCTATGGCTACACCTTC
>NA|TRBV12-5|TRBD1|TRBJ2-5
CASGFSLGQGGAETQYF
TGTGCTAGTGGTTTTTCATTAGGACAGGGGGGTGCAGAGACCCAGTACTTC
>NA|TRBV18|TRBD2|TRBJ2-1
CASSPQGTSGYNEQFF
TGTGCCAGCTCGCCTCAGGGGACTAGCGGTTACAATGAGCAGTTCTTC
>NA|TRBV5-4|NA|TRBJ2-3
CASSPEASTDTQYF
TGTGCCAGCAGCCCCGAGGCTAGCACAGATACGCAGTATTTT
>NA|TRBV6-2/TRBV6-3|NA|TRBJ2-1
CASSTQGNEQFF
TGTGCCAGCAGTACTCAGGGCAATGAGCAGTTCTTC